The source of this T cell receptor beta chain is a study of shared clonotypes between healthy human individuals. Study summary: CD4 naive and CD4 memory each took three plates per donor, while CD8 naive took two and CD8 memory one.

Germline V gene data show CDR1 as KGHSH and CDR2 as LQKENI. The CDR3 is 15 residues long. With 5 bases clipped from V and 2 bases from J, the junction kept 8 bases outside the gene matches. Notes on this clone: Its antigen is unknown.

General observations from the study: Enrolling few donors narrowed the genetic and exposure-history diversity that was represented. Unshared clonotypes carried lower generation probabilities than those common to all four donors. Naive subsets generally had larger estimated richness than memory subsets.

Produced via immunoSEQ multiplex PCR; TCRdb's table is partial and in-frame only. Of over a million clones in the sample, 70% to 80% are singletons; the top ten hold approximately 1.5%. The material sequenced was memory CD4+ T cells sorted from blood. Noted subset: CD45RA-negative fraction. The source is a man younger than 30 in good health. The chain has TRBV18 and TRBJ1-1, with 7 positions matching TRBD1. The CDR3 DNA sequence: TGTGCCAGCTCAACCCGACAGGGATCAAACACTGAAGCTTTCTTT. This codes for CASSTRQGSNTEAFF.